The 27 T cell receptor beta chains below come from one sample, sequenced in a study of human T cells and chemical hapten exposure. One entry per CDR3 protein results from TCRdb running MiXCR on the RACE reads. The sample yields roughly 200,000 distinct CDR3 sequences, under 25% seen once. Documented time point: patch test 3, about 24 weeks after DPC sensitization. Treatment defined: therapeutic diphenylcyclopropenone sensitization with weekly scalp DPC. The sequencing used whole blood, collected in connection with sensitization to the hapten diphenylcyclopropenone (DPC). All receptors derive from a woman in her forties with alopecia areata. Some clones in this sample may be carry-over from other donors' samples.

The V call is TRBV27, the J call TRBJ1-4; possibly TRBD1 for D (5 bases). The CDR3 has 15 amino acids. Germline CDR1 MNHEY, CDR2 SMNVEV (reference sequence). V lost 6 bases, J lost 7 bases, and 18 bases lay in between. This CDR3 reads CASRRLLGDGEKLFF. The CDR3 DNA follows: TGTGCCAGCAGAAGACTTCTAGGGGATGGTGAAAAACTGTTTTTT.

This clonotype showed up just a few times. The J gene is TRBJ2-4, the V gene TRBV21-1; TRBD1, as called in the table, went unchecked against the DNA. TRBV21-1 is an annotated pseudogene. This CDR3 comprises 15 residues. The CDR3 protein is CASSERTGPKNIQYF. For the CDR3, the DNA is TGTGCCAGCAGCGAAAGGACAGGACCCAAAAACATTCAGTACTTC.

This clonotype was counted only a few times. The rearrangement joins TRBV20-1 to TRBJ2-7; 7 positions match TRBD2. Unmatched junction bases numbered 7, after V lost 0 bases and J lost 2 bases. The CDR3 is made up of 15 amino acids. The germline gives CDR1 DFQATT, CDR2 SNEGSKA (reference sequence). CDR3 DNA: TGCAGTGCTAGAGATGCGGAGGGGAGGGCCTACGAGCAGTACTTC. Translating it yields CSARDAEGRAYEQYF.

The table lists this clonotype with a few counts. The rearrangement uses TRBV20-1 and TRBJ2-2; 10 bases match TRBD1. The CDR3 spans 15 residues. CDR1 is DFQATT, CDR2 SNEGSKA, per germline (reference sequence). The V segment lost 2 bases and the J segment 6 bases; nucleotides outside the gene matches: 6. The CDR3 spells CSARPRTGGSGELFF. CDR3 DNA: TGCAGTGCTAGACCAAGGACAGGGGGATCCGGGGAGCTGTTTTTT.

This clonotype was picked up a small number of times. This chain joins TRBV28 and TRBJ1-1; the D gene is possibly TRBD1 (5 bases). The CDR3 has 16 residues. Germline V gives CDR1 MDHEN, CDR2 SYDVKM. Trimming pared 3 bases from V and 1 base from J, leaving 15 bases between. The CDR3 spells CASSFWRGIENTEAFF. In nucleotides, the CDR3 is TGTGCCAGCAGTTTTTGGCGGGGCATCGAGAACACTGAAGCTTTCTTT.

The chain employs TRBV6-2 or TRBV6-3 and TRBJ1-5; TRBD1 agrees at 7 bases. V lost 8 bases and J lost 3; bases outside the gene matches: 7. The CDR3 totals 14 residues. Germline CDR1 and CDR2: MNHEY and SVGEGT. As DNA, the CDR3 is TGTGCCAGCGGCTCGACAGGGTTCAATCAGCCCCAGCATTTT. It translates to CASGSTGFNQPQHF.

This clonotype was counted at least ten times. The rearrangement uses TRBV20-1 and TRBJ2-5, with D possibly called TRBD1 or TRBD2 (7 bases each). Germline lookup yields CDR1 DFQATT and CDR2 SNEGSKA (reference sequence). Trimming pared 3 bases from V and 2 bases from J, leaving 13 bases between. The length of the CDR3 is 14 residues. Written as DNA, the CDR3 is TGCAGTGCTAGGACAGGGCGGGAGCAAGAGACCCAGTACTTC. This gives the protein CSARTGREQETQYF.

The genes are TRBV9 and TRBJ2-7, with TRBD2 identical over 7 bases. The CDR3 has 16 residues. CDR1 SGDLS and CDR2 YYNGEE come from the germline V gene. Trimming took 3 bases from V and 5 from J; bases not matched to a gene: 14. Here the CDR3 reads CASSAPDRGDFHEQYF. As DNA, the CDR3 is TGTGCCAGCAGCGCGCCCGATCGGGGGGATTTCCACGAGCAGTACTTC.

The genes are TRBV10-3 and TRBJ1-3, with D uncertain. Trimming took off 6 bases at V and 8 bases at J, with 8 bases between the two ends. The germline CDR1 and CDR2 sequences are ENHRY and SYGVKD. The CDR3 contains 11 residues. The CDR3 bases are TGTGCCATCAGGCTGGGAGACACCATATATTTT. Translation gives CAIRLGDTIYF.

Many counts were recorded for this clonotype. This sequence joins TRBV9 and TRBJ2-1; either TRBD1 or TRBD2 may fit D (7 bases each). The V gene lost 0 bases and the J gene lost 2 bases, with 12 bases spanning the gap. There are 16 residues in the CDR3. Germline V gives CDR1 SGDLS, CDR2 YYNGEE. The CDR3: CASSVAGGLPYNEQFF. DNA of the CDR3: TGTGCCAGCAGCGTAGCAGGGGGACTACCCTACAATGAGCAGTTCTTC.

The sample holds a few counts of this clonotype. DNA of the CDR3: TGTGCCAGCAGTGATCTAACATTAGATCAGCCCCAGCATTTT. Amino acids: CASSDLTLDQPQHF. The chain couples TRBV2 to TRBJ1-5; D gene ambiguous. Trimming stripped 3 bases from V and 5 bases from J, with 11 bases between. Germline V gives CDR1 SNHLY, CDR2 FYNNEI. The CDR3 loop spans 14 amino acids.

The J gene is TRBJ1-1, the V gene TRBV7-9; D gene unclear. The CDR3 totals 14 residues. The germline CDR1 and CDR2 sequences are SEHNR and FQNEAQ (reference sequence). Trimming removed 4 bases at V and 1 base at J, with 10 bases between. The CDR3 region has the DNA TGTGCCAGCAGCTCAGAGCAGGCGAACACTGAAGCTTTCTTT. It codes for CASSSEQANTEAFF.

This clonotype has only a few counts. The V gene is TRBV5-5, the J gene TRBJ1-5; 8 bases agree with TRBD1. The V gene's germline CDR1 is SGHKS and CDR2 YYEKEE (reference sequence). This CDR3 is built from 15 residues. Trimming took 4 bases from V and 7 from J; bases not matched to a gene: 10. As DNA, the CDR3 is TGTGCCAGCAGCGTACAGGGGGGATACACACAGCCCCAGCATTTT. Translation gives CASSVQGGYTQPQHF.

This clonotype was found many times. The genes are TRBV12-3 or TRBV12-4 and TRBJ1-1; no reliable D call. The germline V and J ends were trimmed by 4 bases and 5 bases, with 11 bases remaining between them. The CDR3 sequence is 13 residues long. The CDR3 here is CASSSQTGTEAFF. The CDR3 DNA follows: TGTGCCAGCAGTTCCCAAACGGGGACTGAAGCTTTCTTT.

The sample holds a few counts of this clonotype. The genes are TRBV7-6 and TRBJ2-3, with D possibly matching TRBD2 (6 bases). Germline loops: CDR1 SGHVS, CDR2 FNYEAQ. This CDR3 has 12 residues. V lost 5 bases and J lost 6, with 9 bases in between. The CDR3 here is CASSPTRDTQYF. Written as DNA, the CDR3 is TGTGCCAGCAGCCCGACTAGGGATACGCAGTATTTT.

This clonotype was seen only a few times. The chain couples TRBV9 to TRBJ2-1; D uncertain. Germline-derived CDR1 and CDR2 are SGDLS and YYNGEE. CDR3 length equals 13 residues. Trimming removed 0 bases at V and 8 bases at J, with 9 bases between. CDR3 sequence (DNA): TGTGCCAGCAGCGTAGTGAATGGTGATGAGCAGTTCTTC. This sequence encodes CASSVVNGDEQFF.

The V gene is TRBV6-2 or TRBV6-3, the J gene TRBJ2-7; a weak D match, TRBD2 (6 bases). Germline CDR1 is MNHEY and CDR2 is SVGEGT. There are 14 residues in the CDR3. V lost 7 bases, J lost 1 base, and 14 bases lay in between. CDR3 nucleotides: TGTGCCAGCACTAATAGCGGTATATCCTACGAGCAGTACTTC. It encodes CASTNSGISYEQYF.

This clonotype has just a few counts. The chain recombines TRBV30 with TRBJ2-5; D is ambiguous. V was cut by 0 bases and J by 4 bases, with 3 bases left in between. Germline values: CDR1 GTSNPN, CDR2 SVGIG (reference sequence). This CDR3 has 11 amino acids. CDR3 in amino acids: CAWSVGETQYF. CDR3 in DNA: TGTGCCTGGAGTGTAGGAGAGACCCAGTACTTC.

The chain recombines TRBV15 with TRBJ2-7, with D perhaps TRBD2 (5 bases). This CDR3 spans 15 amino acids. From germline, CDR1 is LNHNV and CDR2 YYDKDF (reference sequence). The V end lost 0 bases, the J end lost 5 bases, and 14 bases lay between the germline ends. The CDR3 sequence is CATSRDQRGLDEQYF. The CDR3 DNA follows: TGTGCCACCAGCAGAGATCAGAGAGGGTTGGACGAGCAGTACTTC. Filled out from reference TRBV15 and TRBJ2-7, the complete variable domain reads DAMVIQNPRYQVTQFGKPVTLSCSQTLNHNVMYWYQQKSSQAPKLLFHYYDKDFNNEADTPDNFQSRRPNTSFCFLDIRSPGLGDTAMYLCATSRDQRGLDEQYFGPGTRLTVT.

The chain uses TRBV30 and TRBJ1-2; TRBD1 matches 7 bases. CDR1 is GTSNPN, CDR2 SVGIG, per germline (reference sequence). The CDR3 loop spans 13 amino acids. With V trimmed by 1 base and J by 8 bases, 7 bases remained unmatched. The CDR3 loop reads CAWSASPGQGYTF. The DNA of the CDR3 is TGTGCCTGGAGTGCCTCACCGGGACAGGGCTACACCTTC. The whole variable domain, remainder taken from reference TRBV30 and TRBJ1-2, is SQTIHQWPATLVQPVGSPLSLECTVEGTSNPNLYWYRQAAGRGLQLLFYSVGIGQISSEVPQNLSASRPQDRQFILSSKKLLLSDSGFYLCAWSASPGQGYTFGSGTRLTVV.

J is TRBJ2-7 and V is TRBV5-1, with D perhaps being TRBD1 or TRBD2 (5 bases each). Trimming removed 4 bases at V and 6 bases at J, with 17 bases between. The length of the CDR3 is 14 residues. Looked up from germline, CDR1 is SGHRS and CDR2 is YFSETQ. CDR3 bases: TGCGCCAGCAGCGATGGGGGTCAGGCCTCCGAGCAGTACTTC. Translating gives CASSDGGQASEQYF.

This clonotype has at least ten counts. For the CDR3, the DNA is TGTGCCAGCAGCTTGGCGGCCGGGACTCCAGGCTACACCTTC. Encoded protein: CASSLAAGTPGYTF. The J gene is TRBJ1-2, the V gene TRBV7-9; the D gene is possibly TRBD1 (5 bases). The CDR3 totals 14 residues. Germline V lookup: CDR1 SEHNR, CDR2 FQNEAQ (reference sequence). The ends were cut back, 3 bases at V and 8 bases at J, with 16 bases in the middle.

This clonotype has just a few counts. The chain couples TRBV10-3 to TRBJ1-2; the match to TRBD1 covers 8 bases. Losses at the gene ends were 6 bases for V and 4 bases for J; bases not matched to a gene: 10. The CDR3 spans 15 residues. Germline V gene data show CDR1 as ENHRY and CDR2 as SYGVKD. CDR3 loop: CAIRDRTGLSYGYTF. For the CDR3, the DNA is TGTGCCATCAGAGATCGGACAGGGCTCAGCTATGGCTACACCTTC.

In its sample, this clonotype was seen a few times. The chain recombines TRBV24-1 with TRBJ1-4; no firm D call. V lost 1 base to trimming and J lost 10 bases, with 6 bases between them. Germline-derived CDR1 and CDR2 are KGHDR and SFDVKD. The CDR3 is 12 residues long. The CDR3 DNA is TGTGCCACCAGTGATTTTGTCGGAAAACTGTTTTTT. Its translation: CATSDFVGKLFF.

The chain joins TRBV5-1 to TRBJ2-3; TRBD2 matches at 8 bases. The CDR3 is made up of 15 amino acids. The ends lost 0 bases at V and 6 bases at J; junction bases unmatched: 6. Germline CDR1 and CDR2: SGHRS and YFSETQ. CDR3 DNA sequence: TGCGCCAGCAGCTTGGGGTCTAGCGGGCCCGATACGCAGTATTTT. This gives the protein CASSLGSSGPDTQYF.

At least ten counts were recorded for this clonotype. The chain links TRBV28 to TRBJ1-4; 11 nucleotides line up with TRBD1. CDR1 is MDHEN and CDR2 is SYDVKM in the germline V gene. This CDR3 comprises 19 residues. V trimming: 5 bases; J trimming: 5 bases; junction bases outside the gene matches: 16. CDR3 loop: CASSPQAGQGGPLNEKLFF. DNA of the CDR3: TGTGCCAGCAGTCCCCAAGCGGGACAGGGGGGCCCGCTAAATGAAAAACTGTTTTTT.

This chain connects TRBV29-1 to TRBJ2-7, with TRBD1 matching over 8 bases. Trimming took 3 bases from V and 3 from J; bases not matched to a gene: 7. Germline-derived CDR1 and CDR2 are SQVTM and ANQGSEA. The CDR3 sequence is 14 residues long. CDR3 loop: CSVEGDRLGYEQYF. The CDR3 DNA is TGCAGCGTTGAGGGGGACAGGTTGGGCTACGAGCAGTACTTC.